This TCR beta chain was found in a study of Ad26.COV2.S vaccination and SARS-CoV-2 variants. V was pared by 4 bases and J by 9 bases, with 10 bases between. The CDR3 has 11 residues. Germline values: CDR1 DFQATT, CDR2 SNEGSKA (reference sequence). Concerning this clone: Its antigen remains unknown.

The study, taken as a whole, reports: Similar non-spike TCR breadth was observed in recipients of vaccine and of placebo.

The treatment is: some 20 received Ad26.COV2.S at low or high dose, single or two shots; about 5 received placebo; per-sample allocation not given. Specimens were obtained on day 63 following the first vaccine or placebo injection. The repertoire was sequenced with immunoSEQ multiplex PCR; TCRdb's copy has only in-frame clones and lacks some. The sample has about 410,000 clones; 89% are singletons. The sequenced sample was peripheral blood, obtained in a trial of Ad26.COV2.S vaccine versus placebo. The TCR sequence derives from a person aged 18-60 years who received the Ad26.COV2.S COVID-19 vaccine or a placebo. The chain is built from TRBV20-1 and TRBJ2-1, with D maybe TRBD2 (5 bases). In DNA, the CDR3 is TGCAGTGCTATTCGGGGTTTTGAGCAGTTCTTC. Protein product: CSAIRGFEQFF.